This record covers a single T cell receptor beta chain. Its specificity is not known. The V gene lost 5 bases and the J gene lost 6 bases, with 8 bases spanning the gap. The germline gives CDR1 MNHEY, CDR2 SVGAGI. CDR3 length equals 11 residues. The data were taken from a study of cytomegalovirus exposure and HLA in healthy donors. Study observations and caveats: In a later analysis, HLA-associated TCR beta chains were more clonally expanded than equally common others. Presence/absence analyses supposed approximately even sequencing depth among donors. Reportedly, cytomegalovirus status was diagnosed with high sensitivity and specificity. Later findings reportedly placed an Asian-associated ancestry cluster below the approximately 670-donor mean for N-insertions.

The PCR employed 60 Vbeta primers together with 13 Jbeta primers. Sequenced by immunoSEQ multiplex PCR; TCRdb stores in-frame clones only, minus some. The sample has approximately 51,000 clones, about four fifths seen once; the top ten hold about 2.3%. The TCR was taken from a boy between 10 and 17 years old in good health and CMV-seropositive. The V gene is TRBV6-5, the J gene TRBJ2-7; a weak D match, TRBD2 (5 bases). The sample comprised PBMCs. The CDR3 DNA is TGTGCCAGCAGTAGGGAGACCGAGCAGTACTTC. As protein: CASSRETEQYF.